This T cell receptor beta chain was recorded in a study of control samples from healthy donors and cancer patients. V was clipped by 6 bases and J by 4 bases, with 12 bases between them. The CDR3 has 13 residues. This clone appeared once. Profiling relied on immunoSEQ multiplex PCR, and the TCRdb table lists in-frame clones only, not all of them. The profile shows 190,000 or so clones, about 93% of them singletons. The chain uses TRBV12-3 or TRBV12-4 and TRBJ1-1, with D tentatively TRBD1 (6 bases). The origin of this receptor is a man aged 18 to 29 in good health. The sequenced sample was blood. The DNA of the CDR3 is TGTGCCAGCAGCCCGACAGGACTCACTGAAGCTTTCTTT. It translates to CASSPTGLTEAFF.